These 20 T cell receptor beta chains came from one sample sequenced in a study of blood T cells in healthy people across ages. Then a second PCR, running about 6 to 11 cycles, was carried out with a sample-barcoded 5' primer and a J-beta primer mix. MiXCR, run by TCRdb on the 5' RACE reads, gives a single entry per CDR3 protein. The sample has hundreds of thousands of distinct CDR3 sequences, 25% seen once. This sample also belongs to another study, concerning T cells of mothers and their children.

The sequenced sample consisted of blood. These receptors came from a boy between 5 and 17 years old in good health.

In its sample, this clonotype was seen a few times. The rearrangement joins TRBV6-1 to TRBJ1-2; a possible D gene is TRBD1 (6 bases). V was trimmed by 6 bases and J by 0 bases, leaving 8 bases between them. Per the germline V gene, CDR1 is MNHNS and CDR2 is SASEGT. This CDR3 has 13 residues. The DNA of the CDR3 is TGTGCCAGCAGCGCAGGGGCTAACTATGGCTACACCTTC. Residues: CASSAGANYGYTF.

In DNA, the CDR3 is TGTGCCAGCAGCTTAATAACAGGGGTGAAGAATTCACCCCTCCACTTT. This translates into CASSLITGVKNSPLHF. The chain employs TRBV7-2 and TRBJ1-6, with TRBD1 matching over 7 bases. V lost 2 bases and J lost 7; bases outside the gene matches: 8. The CDR3 is 16 residues long. Germline V CDR1 and CDR2: SGHTA, FQGNSA. Together with reference TRBV7-2 and TRBJ1-6, the CDR3 gives the full variable domain: GAGVSQSPSNKVTEKGKDVELRCDPISGHTALYWYRQSLGQGLEFLIYFQGNSAPDKSGLPSDRFSAERTGGSVSTLTIQRTQQEDSAVYLCASSLITGVKNSPLHFGNGTRLTVT.

In this sample, this clonotype turned up a few times. The junction differs from germline at one of its ends, possibly a read error. V usage is TRBV29-1 and J usage is TRBJ2-5; D remains unclear. Gene TRBJ2-1 matches the end of the DNA better, so the J call may be wrong. The CDR3 is 10 residues long. CDR1 is SQVTM and CDR2 is ANQGSEA in the germline V gene. The chain's CDR3 is CSVEGHEQFF. In DNA form, the CDR3 reads TGCAGCGTCGAAGGTCATGAGCAGTTCTTC.

This chain uses TRBV20-1 with TRBJ2-3; 8 bases fit TRBD2. The V gene's germline CDR1 is DFQATT and CDR2 SNEGSKA (reference sequence). This CDR3 comprises 14 residues. The J segment lost 0 bases and the V segment lost 3 bases, leaving 2 bases of the junction unmatched. CDR3 region: CSASTSGSTDTQYF. CDR3 DNA: TGCAGTGCTAGTACTAGCGGTAGCACAGATACGCAGTATTTT.

This clonotype was detected a few times. This chain uses TRBV4-2 with TRBJ2-7, with TRBD1 matching 7 bases. Germline V CDR1 and CDR2: LGHNA, YNFKEQ. This CDR3 comprises 12 residues. The trim removed 6 bases at V and 3 bases at J, leaving 2 bases unmatched. CDR3 sequence reads: CASRDRNYEQYF. For the CDR3, the DNA is TGTGCCAGCAGGGACAGGAACTACGAGCAGTACTTC.

In this sample, this clonotype turned up a few times. J is TRBJ2-7 and V is TRBV29-1; a possible D gene is TRBD1 (5 bases). With 6 bases removed from V and 0 bases from J, the gap between germline ends came to 21 bases. Germline V gives CDR1 SQVTM, CDR2 ANQGSEA. There are 16 residues in the CDR3. DNA of the CDR3: TGCAGCGTCGGTAGGGTGCACCCGGACACCTCCTACGAGCAGTACTTC. This sequence encodes CSVGRVHPDTSYEQYF.

This clonotype has a handful of counts. DNA for the CDR3: TGTGCCAGCAGCTCTGGCGGGAGTACGTCCTACAATGAGCAGTTCTTC. This codes for CASSSGGSTSYNEQFF. The V gene is TRBV27, the J gene TRBJ2-1; TRBD2 matches 7 bases. V lost 6 bases, J lost 1 base, and 9 bases stayed unmatched. Germline-derived CDR1 and CDR2 are MNHEY and SMNVEV (reference sequence). This CDR3 comprises 16 residues.

This clonotype was detected only once. This chain links TRBV7-6 with TRBJ2-2; 7 nucleotides match TRBD1. The CDR3 has 15 residues. Per germline, CDR1 SGHVS and CDR2 FNYEAQ. V shed 4 bases and J 5 bases; nucleotides not matched to a gene: 7. CDR3 loop: CASSYRTGYTGELFF. In DNA form, the CDR3 reads TGTGCCAGCAGCTACAGGACAGGATATACCGGGGAGCTGTTTTTT.

V gene TRBV7-9 combines with J gene TRBJ2-1; possible D gene TRBD1, 6 bases. Germline CDR1 is SEHNR and CDR2 is FQNEAQ (reference sequence). The CDR3 is 13 amino acids. V shed 4 bases and J shed 10 bases, with 14 bases lying between them. The CDR3 loop reads CASSSQIDREQFF. As DNA, the CDR3 is TGTGCCAGCAGCTCTCAGATAGACAGGGAGCAGTTCTTC.

This chain connects TRBV5-1 to TRBJ1-2, with 7 positions matching TRBD1. Unmatched junction bases numbered 6, after V lost 4 bases and J lost 0 bases. There are 15 residues in the CDR3. The germline V gene encodes CDR1 SGHRS and CDR2 YFSETQ. This chain's CDR3 is CASSTQTGTNYGYTF. The CDR3 nucleotides read TGCGCCAGCAGCACCCAGACAGGGACTAACTATGGCTACACCTTC.

The chain recombines TRBV29-1 with TRBJ2-1; D gene uncertain. With 5 bases removed from V and 7 bases from J, the gap between germline ends came to 3 bases. Germline assignment: CDR1 SQVTM and CDR2 ANQGSEA. CDR3 length equals 9 residues. The CDR3 is CSVPNEQFF. DNA of the CDR3: TGCAGCGTTCCTAATGAGCAGTTCTTC.

The rearrangement joins TRBV2 to TRBJ2-1; D call uncertain. V was trimmed by 8 bases and J by 0 bases, leaving 11 bases between them. The germline V gene has CDR1 SNHLY and CDR2 FYNNEI. The CDR3 runs to 14 residues. The CDR3 DNA sequence: TGTGCCAGCGTAGGGCAGCACTCCTACAATGAGCAGTTCTTC. Translation gives CASVGQHSYNEQFF. Full variable domain (remainder filled in from reference TRBV2 and TRBJ2-1): EPEVTQTPSHQVTQMGQEVILRCVPISNHLYFYWYRQILGQKVEFLVSFYNNEISEKSEIFDDQFSVERPDGSNFTLKIRSTKLEDSAMYFCASVGQHSYNEQFFGPGTRLTVL.

This clonotype was seen a single time. The chain is built from TRBV5-1 and TRBJ2-7, with a tentative D call TRBD2 (5 bases). CDR1 is SGHRS, CDR2 YFSETQ, per germline. The CDR3 length is 13 residues. Trimming left V 7 bases short and J 6 bases short, with 17 bases between. Written as DNA, the CDR3 is TGCGCCAGCTCGGCCGAGGGCATGGGCGAGCAGTACTTC. Translation gives CASSAEGMGEQYF.

The V and J genes are TRBV12-3 or TRBV12-4 and TRBJ2-5; D is undetermined. The DNA end is more similar to TRBJ2-1, so the J call may be wrong. The CDR3 is 12 residues long. CDR3 DNA: TGTGCCAGCAGTGTAATGAGCAATGAGCAGTTCTTC. Translating it yields CASSVMSNEQFF.

This clonotype has just a few counts. V usage is TRBV29-1 and J usage is TRBJ1-2, with 11 positions matching TRBD1. V was clipped by 3 bases and J by 7 bases; unmatched bases: 7. The CDR3 contains 14 residues. Germline CDR1 SQVTM, CDR2 ANQGSEA. The CDR3 DNA follows: TGCAGCGTTGAGGGACAGGGGGGCCTTAGTGGCTACACCTTC. It codes for CSVEGQGGLSGYTF.

This clonotype was recorded at least ten times. This chain links TRBV5-1 with TRBJ2-7, with D uncertain. Deletions cut 0 bases from V and 4 bases from J, with 11 bases between. This CDR3 has 14 amino acids. CDR1 and CDR2 (germline): SGHRS, YFSETQ. CDR3: CASSLVTASYEQYF. Here the CDR3 DNA reads TGCGCCAGCAGCTTGGTTACAGCCTCGTACGAGCAGTACTTC.

The chain employs TRBV5-6 and TRBJ2-1, with TRBD2 matching over 9 bases. The DNA end favors TRBJ2-5, so the J call may be wrong. Per germline, CDR1 SGHDT and CDR2 YYEEEE. This CDR3 comprises 15 residues. The CDR3 nucleotides are TGTGCCAGCAGCTTGGGGGCGGGAGGGCCGGAGACCCAGTACTTC. Its translation: CASSLGAGGPETQYF.

This clonotype was observed a few times. The chain has TRBV29-1 and TRBJ1-4; no clear D. CDR1 SQVTM and CDR2 ANQGSEA come from the germline V gene. The CDR3 covers 13 residues. Trimming stripped 6 bases from V and 5 bases from J, with 13 bases between. The CDR3 protein is CSVCRGRNEKLFF. CDR3 nucleotide sequence: TGCAGCGTGTGCCGGGGAAGGAATGAAAAACTGTTTTTT.

The chain employs TRBV7-6 and TRBJ1-3; D is uncertain. V was shortened by 3 bases and J by 0 bases, with 9 bases between the two germline ends. The germline gives CDR1 SGHVS, CDR2 FNYEAQ. The CDR3 has 15 amino acids. This CDR3 reads CASSFDGASGNTIYF. The CDR3 nucleotides are TGTGCCAGCAGCTTTGACGGCGCCTCTGGAAACACCATATATTTT.

This chain links TRBV20-1 with TRBJ1-6; TRBD1 matches at 7 bases. The CDR3 is 15 amino acids. Per the germline V gene, CDR1 is DFQATT and CDR2 is SNEGSKA (reference sequence). The ends lost 5 bases at V and 5 bases at J; junction bases unmatched: 9. The CDR3 spells CSALSHRGDNSPLHF. CDR3 nucleotide sequence: TGCAGTGCTCTGAGCCACAGGGGCGATAATTCACCCCTCCACTTT.